This T cell receptor beta chain stems from a study of shared clonotypes between healthy human individuals (dated by TCRdb to about 2020). About the investigation overall: The cohort comprised a couple of women and three men aged 18 to 49 years. Per donor, three plates each were used for CD4 naive and CD4 memory, two for CD8 naive, and one for CD8 memory. The study deeply sequenced blood TCR repertoires of several healthy adults to estimate repertoire size and the extent of clonotype sharing between individuals. To increase sequencing depth and limit assay-specific biases, TCR repertoire library preparation and sequencing were carried out by different laboratories using diverse techniques. Each donor's leukapheresis produced roughly between about 0.8 and 8.9 billion PBMCs.

The research as a whole found: Across a few donors, roughly 5.1% of naive CD4, roughly 3.3% of naive CD8, 2.3% of memory CD4, and under 0.45% of memory CD8 clonotypes were shared. Even with the large sequencing depth, rarefaction of the sorted-subset datasets indicated that sequencing was incomplete. Pairwise subsampling indicated that sequencing depth was expected to affect the degree of clonotype sharing among donors. Clonotypes shared by all four sorted-subset donors showed higher generation probabilities than non-shared clonotypes. Larger estimated clonotype richness was generally found for naive subsets than for memory subsets. Sampling was limited to blood, and TCR repertoires in tissue likely differ from TCR repertoires in blood. Because the study included a small number of donors, the genetic and exposure-history diversity represented was limited.

Using the deep immunoSEQ assay, multiplex PCR amplified TCR CDR3 regions from genomic DNA. Extracted genomic DNA from each cell subset was spread evenly across all wells of several immunoSEQ 96-well plates, with each plate serving as a replicate. For sorted subsets, 150 to 250 ng genomic DNA, equal to about 30,000 T cell genomes, was loaded into each replicate PCR. Purified libraries were quantified with a Qubit 3.0 fluorometer, sized on a Bioanalyzer 2100, and re-quantified with the KAPA Library Quantification kit. A separate single-read 150-cycle Illumina NextSeq 550 flow cell was used to sequence each immunoSEQ 96-well plate. The authors' pipeline ran thus. Because the immunoSEQ output held only junctional sequences and lacked quality scores, the filtering could not match the filtering applied to full-length reads. To assign V/J genes and CDR3, sequences were annotated using PyIR, a Python wrapper for IgBLAST v1.9, with IMGT germline references. Reads with weak V/J assignments (E-value above 1e-6), missing CDR3, stop codons, out-of-frame junctions, or ambiguous translated residues were removed. A V3J clonotype was defined by an identical inferred V gene, J gene, and CDR3 amino acid sequence. Percentage overlap between repertoires was calculated by dividing the number of shared unique clonotypes by the size of the smaller repertoire. RTK rarefaction, the Chao1 estimator, and Recon v2.1 estimates of unobserved clonotypes were used to assess repertoire richness. For all TCRbeta clonotypes obtained by the gDNA method from a few donors, generation probabilities were computed with OLGA. TCRdb obtained this table from immuneACCESS and retained in-frame rearrangements with V and J assigned. These tables miss some clones; where compared with another copy, unresolved V genes account for less than half of the shortfall, and the remainder is unexplained. That table supplies the V and J calls and clone size; D and trimming were determined from the DNA. This sample holds approximately 2,000,000 clones; roughly 92% were observed only once. Clones ranked in the top ten supply 0.3% to 0.45% of the sample.

A note on this clone: No antigen is known for it. No much larger clonotype is one base removed from it; base qualities were not supplied. This CDR3 is also generated by other DNA sequences in the sample.

Donors were healthy HIV-negative adults with no recently reported acute infections or vaccinations. All donors were Caucasian adults living in Nashville, Tennessee, USA. CD4+ T cells were enriched by magnetic negative selection; naive cells were then positively selected on CD45RA, and the negative fraction formed the memory subset. After blood collection by leukapheresis, PBMCs were isolated using Ficoll-Histopaque density gradient centrifugation and then cryopreserved in the vapor phase of liquid nitrogen. Analytical flow cytometry was used to check the purity and quantity of every magnetically sorted T cell population. From each sorted fraction, genomic DNA was isolated and quantified by UV absorbance on a Nanodrop 2000c. This sequence originates from a man aged 18 to 29 in good health. Some clones in this sample may be carry-over from other donors' samples. Sequencing used naive CD4+ T cells from PBMCs. The sample's cell subset or site label, in plain terms: CD45RA+ positively selected.

The CDR3 protein sequence reads: CASSSGLAKNIQYF. The DNA reads as follows: TGTGCCAGCAGCTCGGGACTAGCCAAAAACATTCAGTACTTC. The rearrangement combines TRBV7-2 with TRBJ2-4; TRBD2 could be the D gene, as 6 bases match. Taken from the germline V gene, the CDR1 and CDR2 loops are SGHTA and FQGNSA. The trim is 4 bases for V and 0 bases for J, with a gap of 7 bases between the germline ends. The CDR3 sequence holds 14 residues, the cysteine and phenylalanine included. The retained sequence is limited to the CDR3, 42 bases, with the frame set at the first base.